This TCR beta chain derives from a study of shared clonotypes between healthy human individuals. Study-level results: Only blood samples were collected, and tissue repertoires likely differ. Non-shared clonotypes had lower generation probabilities than those shared by all four donors. Since donors were few, the genetic and exposure-history diversity represented was limited.

Deep was the level at which the assay was run. Sequenced by immunoSEQ multiplex PCR; TCRdb stores in-frame clones only, minus some. The profile shows roughly 2.1 million clones, under 95% of them singletons. CD45RO-negative, CCR7-positively selected cells formed the naive CD8 fraction, excluding terminally differentiated effector memory CD45RA+ cells. Only a few counts were recorded for this clone. Its matching antigen is unknown. V was trimmed by 1 base and J by 0 bases, leaving 12 bases between them. Germline V CDR1 and CDR2: MNHNS, SASEGT. The CDR3 length is 16 residues. The chain links TRBV6-1 to TRBJ1-1; D not resolved. The sample comprised naive CD8+ T cells from PBMCs. The receptor's source is a young man in good health. Some clones in this sample may be carry-over from other donors' samples. The CDR3 spells CASSEGVLEMNTEAFF. CDR3 DNA: TGTGCCAGCAGTGAAGGGGTACTGGAGATGAACACTGAAGCTTTCTTT.